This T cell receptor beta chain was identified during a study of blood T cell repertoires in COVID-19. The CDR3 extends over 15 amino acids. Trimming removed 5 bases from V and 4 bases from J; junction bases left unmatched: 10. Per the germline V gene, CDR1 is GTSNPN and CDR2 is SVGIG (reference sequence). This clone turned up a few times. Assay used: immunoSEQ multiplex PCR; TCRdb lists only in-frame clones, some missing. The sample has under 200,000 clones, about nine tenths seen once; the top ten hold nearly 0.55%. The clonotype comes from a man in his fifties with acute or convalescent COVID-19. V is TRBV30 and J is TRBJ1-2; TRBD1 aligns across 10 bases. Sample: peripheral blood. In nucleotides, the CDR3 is TGTGCCTGGGAGACAGGGGGCTGGTCCGGCTATGGCTACACCTTC. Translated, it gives CAWETGGWSGYGYTF.